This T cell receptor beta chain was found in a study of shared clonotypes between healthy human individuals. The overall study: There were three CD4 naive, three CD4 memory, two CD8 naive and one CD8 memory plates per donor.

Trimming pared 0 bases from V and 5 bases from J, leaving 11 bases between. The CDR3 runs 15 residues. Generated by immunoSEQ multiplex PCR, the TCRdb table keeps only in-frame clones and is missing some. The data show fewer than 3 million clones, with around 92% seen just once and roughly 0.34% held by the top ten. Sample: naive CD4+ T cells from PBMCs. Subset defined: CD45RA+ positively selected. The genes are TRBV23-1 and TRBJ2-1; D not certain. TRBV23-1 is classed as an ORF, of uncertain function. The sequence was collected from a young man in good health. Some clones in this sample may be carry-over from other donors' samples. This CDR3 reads CASSQSWADDNEQFF. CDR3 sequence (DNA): TGCGCCAGCAGTCAATCGTGGGCTGATGACAATGAGCAGTTCTTC.